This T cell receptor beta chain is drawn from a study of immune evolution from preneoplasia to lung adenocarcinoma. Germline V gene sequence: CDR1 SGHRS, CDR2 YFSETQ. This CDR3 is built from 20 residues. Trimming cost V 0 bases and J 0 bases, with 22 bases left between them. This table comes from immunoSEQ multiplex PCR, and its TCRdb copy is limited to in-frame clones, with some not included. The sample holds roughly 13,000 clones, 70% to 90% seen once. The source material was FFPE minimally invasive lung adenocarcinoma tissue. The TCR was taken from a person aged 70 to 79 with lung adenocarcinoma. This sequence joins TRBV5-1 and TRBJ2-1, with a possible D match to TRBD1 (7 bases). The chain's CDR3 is CASSLGYAGTASFSYNEQFF. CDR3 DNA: TGCGCCAGCAGCTTGGGGTATGCGGGGACAGCTTCCTTCTCCTACAATGAGCAGTTCTTC.